This TCR beta chain was recovered during a study of blood T cell repertoires in COVID-19. In the original workflow: Amplification of reference gene primers was used by the study to estimate nucleated cell counts. Here immunoSEQ multiplex PCR was the method, and the copy in TCRdb shows in-frame clones only, minus some. That table furnishes V, J and clone size, whereas the DNA furnished D and trimming. The sample includes approximately 61,000 clones, about 77% seen only once; the top ten take about 20%. Deletions cut 1 base from V and 3 bases from J, with 10 bases between. The germline V gene has CDR1 SGHVS and CDR2 FQNEAQ. The CDR3 runs to 16 residues.

The receptor comes from a man older than 75 with active or convalescent COVID-19. The sequencing input was peripheral blood. The chain uses TRBV7-8 and TRBJ1-6; possible D gene TRBD1, 5 bases. As DNA, the CDR3 is TGTGCCAGCAGCTTAGGAACCGACAGCTATAATTCACCCCTCCACTTT. Protein sequence: CASSLGTDSYNSPLHF. The whole variable domain, remainder taken from reference TRBV7-8 and TRBJ1-6, is GAGVSQSPRYKVAKRGQDVALRCDPISGHVSLFWYQQALGQGPEFLTYFQNEAQLDKSGLPSDRFFAERPEGSVSTLKIQRTQQEDSAVYLCASSLGTDSYNSPLHFGNGTRLTVT.